These 29 T cell receptor beta chains came from one sample sequenced in a study of T cells in Graves' hyperthyroidism and ophthalmopathy. RNA transcripts were the template for amplifying TCR beta CDR3 regions. The HTBI primer set drove a first-round RT-PCR of the TCR CDR3. MiXCR was run by TCRdb on the multiplex PCR reads, yielding one entry per CDR3 protein. The repertoire consists of hundreds of thousands of distinct CDR3 sequences, with roughly 13% occurring once and the leading ten covering about a third. The sequenced sample was blood. These receptors all come from a middle-aged woman with Graves' ophthalmopathy.

CDR3 nucleotides: TGTGCCAGCAGTTTAAAGGGACCTTATAGCAATCAGCCCCAGCATTTT. Amino acid sequence: CASSLKGPYSNQPQHF. V gene TRBV27 combines with J gene TRBJ1-5; TRBD1 might be the D (5 bases). The V gene lost 2 bases and the J gene lost 0 bases, with 11 bases spanning the gap. Looked up from germline, CDR1 is MNHEY and CDR2 is SMNVEV (reference sequence). This CDR3 contains 16 residues.

As regards this clonotype: Germline is not matched at one junction end, which may reflect a read error. This chain connects TRBV27 to TRBJ2-7; D assignment may be TRBD1 or TRBD2 (5 bases each). The CDR3 runs to 14 residues. Looked up from germline, CDR1 is MNHEY and CDR2 is SMNVEV (reference sequence). Here the CDR3 DNA reads TGTGCCAGCAGTTGGGGACCAAAGACCTACGGGCAGTACTTC. It translates to CASSWGPKTYGQYF.

This clonotype has just one count. The gene calls are TRBV10-3 and TRBJ1-6; 7 positions match TRBD1. With 9 bases clipped from V and 8 bases from J, the junction kept 7 bases outside the gene matches. Germline V lookup: CDR1 ENHRY, CDR2 SYGVKD. CDR3 length equals 13 residues. Here the CDR3 DNA reads TGTGCCATAGGGGGGGACAGTTATTCACCCCTCCACTTT. Protein sequence: CAIGGDSYSPLHF.

This clonotype was recorded at least ten times. The chain has TRBV12-3 or TRBV12-4 and TRBJ1-6; D uncertain. This CDR3 contains 13 residues. Trimming removed 0 bases from V and 9 bases from J, with 6 bases in between. For the CDR3, the DNA is TGTGCCAGCAGTTTAGCCTGGGGTTCACCCCTCCACTTT. Its translation: CASSLAWGSPLHF.

There are many counts of this clonotype. The V and J genes are TRBV7-2 and TRBJ2-1, with D maybe TRBD2 (5 bases). Germline V gives CDR1 SGHTA, CDR2 FQGNSA. Trimming removed 5 bases from V and 15 bases from J, with 20 bases in between. The CDR3 loop spans 13 amino acids. CDR3 sequence: CASSPRGEAETFF. Here the CDR3 DNA reads TGTGCCAGCAGCCCACGGGGAGAAGCCGAGACGTTCTTC.

This clonotype was detected a few times. V usage is TRBV2 and J usage is TRBJ2-2, with D perhaps matching TRBD2 (5 bases). This CDR3 contains 15 residues. CDR1 and CDR2 (germline): SNHLY, FYNNEI. V was pared by 3 bases and J by 4 bases, with 12 bases between. The DNA for the CDR3 is TGTGCCAGCAGTGAGGAGGTATTGATCACCGGGGAGCTGTTTTTT. This codes for CASSEEVLITGELFF.

This clonotype was counted at least ten times. CDR3 in DNA: TGCGCCAGCAGTGAAGATACGGGGGCTGGAAACACCATATATTTT. Protein: CASSEDTGAGNTIYF. The chain uses TRBV10-2 and TRBJ1-3; perhaps TRBD1 as D (5 bases). The CDR3 totals 15 residues. CDR1 WSHSY and CDR2 SAAADI come from the germline V gene. V lost 3 bases and J 2 bases, leaving 11 bases between the germline ends.

This clonotype was observed a few times. This sequence joins TRBV20-1 and TRBJ2-3; TRBD2 agrees at 11 bases. V was pared by 6 bases and J by 4 bases, with 3 bases of the junction left unmatched. CDR1 and CDR2 (germline): DFQATT, SNEGSKA (reference sequence). The CDR3 is 13 amino acids. The CDR3 sequence: CSARLAGSDTQYF. In DNA, the CDR3 is TGCAGTGCCCGACTAGCGGGGTCAGATACGCAGTATTTT.

This clonotype was detected ten times or more. The chain is built from TRBV24-1 and TRBJ2-7; TRBD1 matches 8 bases. Trimming cost V 6 bases and J 2 bases; bases outside gene matches: 5. The V gene's germline CDR1 is KGHDR and CDR2 SFDVKD. The CDR3 spans 14 residues. The CDR3: CATSQGAPAYEQYF. The CDR3 DNA sequence: TGTGCCACCAGTCAGGGGGCGCCGGCCTACGAGCAGTACTTC.

At least ten counts were recorded for this clonotype. The chain combines TRBV7-2 with TRBJ2-5, with 7 positions matching TRBD2. Trimming at V came to 1 base and at J to 7 bases, leaving 9 bases not matched to a gene. The germline V gene has CDR1 SGHTA and CDR2 FQGNSA. There are 15 residues in the CDR3. CDR3 in amino acids: CASSLGRSGEGTQYF. In DNA form, the CDR3 reads TGTGCCAGCAGCTTAGGTCGGAGCGGGGAGGGGACCCAGTACTTC.

This clonotype was counted at least ten times. The chain carries TRBV11-3 and TRBJ2-3; TRBD2 matches at 10 bases. V gave up 2 bases and J gave up 5 bases; unmatched junction bases: 7. The CDR3 is 16 residues long. Germline V gene sequence: CDR1 SGHNT, CDR2 YENEEA. CDR3 protein: CASSLRAGGPGDTQYF. The DNA for the CDR3 is TGTGCCAGCAGCTTACGAGCGGGAGGGCCAGGAGATACGCAGTATTTT.

The rearrangement links TRBV7-9 to TRBJ2-5, with D maybe TRBD1 (6 bases). The germline gives CDR1 SEHNR, CDR2 FQNEAQ (reference sequence). V was pared by 5 bases and J by 2 bases, with 27 bases between. The CDR3 sequence is 19 residues long. CDR3 sequence reads: CASSASKLGRQVHQETQYF. Written as DNA, the CDR3 is TGTGCCAGCAGCGCAAGTAAATTGGGAAGACAGGTTCATCAAGAGACCCAGTACTTC.

This clonotype showed up many times. The chain links TRBV28 to TRBJ2-2, with TRBD2 identical over 13 bases. The germline V gene has CDR1 MDHEN and CDR2 SYDVKM. The CDR3 consists of 16 residues. Germline trimming cut 6 bases from V and 6 bases from J; bases unmatched to any gene: 7. CDR3 coding DNA: TGTGCCAGCAGCCTAATCGGACTAGCGGGAGCCGGGGAGCTGTTTTTT. As protein: CASSLIGLAGAGELFF.

This clonotype has more than one count but fewer than ten. The CDR3 sequence is CASSESGTANTGELFF. CDR3 bases: TGTGCCAGCAGCGAATCCGGGACTGCCAACACCGGGGAGCTGTTTTTT. V usage is TRBV7-2 and J usage is TRBJ2-2, with D possibly matching TRBD2 (6 bases). CDR3 length: 16 amino acids. The V gene's germline CDR1 is SGHTA and CDR2 FQGNSA. Trimming shortened V by 5 bases and J by 2 bases, and 15 bases separated the two germline ends.

The gene calls are TRBV7-9 and TRBJ1-2, with D maybe TRBD1 (5 bases). The germline V gene has CDR1 SEHNR and CDR2 FQNEAQ (reference sequence). This CDR3 is 15 amino acids long. The germline V and J ends were trimmed by 4 bases and 8 bases, with 20 bases remaining between them. The DNA of the CDR3 is TGTGCCAGCAGCTCCAAAACTCGGGGGGGACCGGGCTACACCTTC. Translation gives CASSSKTRGGPGYTF. Full variable domain (outside the CDR3, taken from reference TRBV7-9 and TRBJ1-2): DTGVSQNPRHKITKRGQNVTFRCDPISEHNRLYWYRQTLGQGPEFLTYFQNEAQLEKSRLLSDRFSAERPKGSFSTLEIQRTEQGDSAMYLCASSSKTRGGPGYTFGSGTRLTVV.

This clonotype has at least ten counts. The V gene is TRBV24-1, the J gene TRBJ2-3; no clear D gene. The CDR3 length is 14 residues. CDR1 is KGHDR and CDR2 is SFDVKD in the germline V gene. Trimming took off 1 base at V and 4 bases at J, with 8 bases between the two ends. The chain's CDR3 is CATSDFDGPDTQYF. Here the CDR3 DNA reads TGTGCCACCAGTGATTTCGACGGTCCAGATACGCAGTATTTT.

V is TRBV6-5 and J is TRBJ1-3; a weak D match, TRBD1 (5 bases). V lost 0 bases to trimming and J lost 1 base, with 10 bases between them. Per germline, CDR1 MNHEY and CDR2 SVGAGI. The CDR3 runs to 16 residues. Here the CDR3 DNA reads TGTGCCAGCAGTTACTCCGGGGGAAGGTCTGGAAACACCATATATTTT. Its translation is CASSYSGGRSGNTIYF.

Many counts were recorded for this clonotype. This chain uses TRBV19 with TRBJ1-1; 8 positions agree with TRBD1. CDR1 and CDR2 (germline): LNHDA, SQIVND (reference sequence). This CDR3 is built from 13 residues. J was trimmed by 4 bases and V by 5 bases; bases with no gene match: 3. CDR3 nucleotide sequence: TGTGCCAGTAGTTGGGACAGGACCACTGAAGCTTTCTTT. Amino acids: CASSWDRTTEAFF.

This clonotype was found many times. The chain carries TRBV20-1 and TRBJ1-2; 12 bases are a match to TRBD1. Germline values: CDR1 DFQATT, CDR2 SNEGSKA (reference sequence). The CDR3 is 16 residues long. V dropped 4 bases and J dropped 4; count of bases not matched to a gene: 10. The CDR3 loop is CSAKGTGGAGSYGYTF. Written as DNA, the CDR3 is TGCAGTGCTAAGGGGACAGGGGGCGCAGGGAGCTATGGCTACACCTTC.

This clonotype came up a few times. The chain joins TRBV20-1 to TRBJ2-7; perhaps TRBD2 as D (6 bases). The CDR3 extends over 15 amino acids. V gave up 0 bases and J gave up 0 bases, with 12 bases separating them. Per the germline V gene, CDR1 is DFQATT and CDR2 is SNEGSKA (reference sequence). DNA of the CDR3: TGCAGTGCTAGAGAGCTGACTAGAAGCTCCTACGAGCAGTACTTC. Translated, it gives CSARELTRSSYEQYF.

There are many counts of this clonotype. The CDR3 reads CASSIRENQETQYF. DNA of the CDR3: TGTGCCAGTAGTATTAGGGAGAACCAAGAGACCCAGTACTTC. The rearrangement uses TRBV19 and TRBJ2-5, with D perhaps TRBD2 (5 bases). Germline loops: CDR1 LNHDA, CDR2 SQIVND (reference sequence). Trimming removed 3 bases from V and 0 bases from J, with 8 bases in between. CDR3 length equals 14 residues.

The V gene is TRBV4-1, the J gene TRBJ1-2; D possibly corresponds to TRBD1 (6 bases). V was clipped by 6 bases and J by 6 bases, with 17 bases between them. The CDR3 runs 14 residues. From germline, CDR1 is MGHRA and CDR2 YSYEKL. The CDR3 bases are TGCGCCAGCAGTTCTGTGACAGGCGGCCATGGCTACACCTTC. Protein sequence: CASSSVTGGHGYTF.

Only a few counts were recorded for this clonotype. In nucleotides, the CDR3 is TGTGCCAGCAGCCACTGGAATCAGGGAGATAATTCACCCCTCCACTTT. Protein product: CASSHWNQGDNSPLHF. The chain joins TRBV3-1 to TRBJ1-6; weak D call: TRBD1 (5 bases). Per germline, CDR1 LGHDT and CDR2 YNNKEL (reference sequence). The ends were cut back, 3 bases at V and 5 bases at J, with 14 bases in the middle. The CDR3 covers 16 residues.

The chain recombines TRBV10-3 with TRBJ2-5; D gene unclear. Germline V gives CDR1 ENHRY, CDR2 SYGVKD. Trimming cost V 0 bases and J 5 bases, with 10 bases left between them. The CDR3 is made up of 14 amino acids. In DNA form, the CDR3 reads TGTGCCATCAGTGAGTCGGGCGGCAGGGAGACCCAGTACTTC. Protein: CAISESGGRETQYF.

This clonotype was picked up many times. The J gene is TRBJ1-2, the V gene TRBV28; 9 bases are shared with TRBD1. The CDR3 has 14 amino acids. Germline V gene sequence: CDR1 MDHEN, CDR2 SYDVKM. V shed 5 bases, J shed 4 bases, and the junction held 5 bases outside the gene matches. The CDR3 region has the DNA TGTGCCAGCAGTGACGGACAGGGGACCTATGGCTACACCTTC. Amino acids: CASSDGQGTYGYTF.

This clonotype was counted ten times or more. This rearrangement joins TRBV6-1 to TRBJ1-3; TRBD1 is a possible D gene (5 bases). CDR3 length: 14 amino acids. The V and J ends lost 6 bases and 2 bases respectively, with 11 bases between them. Germline lookup yields CDR1 MNHNS and CDR2 SASEGT. As DNA, the CDR3 is TGTGCCAGCAGAGACAGAAGTCCTGGAAACACCATATATTTT. This encodes CASRDRSPGNTIYF.

This clonotype has more than one count but fewer than ten. V is TRBV11-2 and J is TRBJ2-1; D ambiguous. The V gene's germline CDR1 is SGHAT and CDR2 FQNNGV. This CDR3 has 15 residues. The V and J ends lost 4 bases and 1 base respectively, with 11 bases between them. CDR3 DNA: TGTGCCAGCAGCTACGGAATAAGGTCCTACAATGAGCAGTTCTTC. Amino acid sequence: CASSYGIRSYNEQFF.

This clonotype was seen just once. CDR3 nucleotide sequence: TGCGCCAGCAGCCCTCTTCCCTTCGACAGAAACAATGAGCAGTTCTTC. Protein product: CASSPLPFDRNNEQFF. J is TRBJ2-1 and V is TRBV5-1, with a possible D match to TRBD1 (5 bases). In germline, CDR1 is SGHRS, CDR2 YFSETQ. The CDR3 runs 16 residues. V dropped 4 bases and J dropped 5 bases, with 19 bases sitting between them.

This clonotype came up many times. The chain joins TRBV2 to TRBJ1-5, with D unresolved. The germline gives CDR1 SNHLY, CDR2 FYNNEI. The CDR3 loop spans 15 amino acids. The V gene lost 1 base and the J gene lost 0 bases, with 7 bases spanning the gap. CDR3 coding DNA: TGTGCCAGCAGTGAAGATCGAAATAGCAATCAGCCCCAGCATTTT. Amino acids: CASSEDRNSNQPQHF.